These T cell receptor beta chains were read from a single sample in a study of blood T cell repertoires in COVID-19. TCRdb keeps only in-frame clones here, not all; method: immunoSEQ multiplex PCR. The sample records approximately 160,000 clones, roughly four fifths being singletons. Specimen: peripheral blood. The receptors were sampled from a man in his 70s who had recovered from COVID-19. Each CDR3 is given with its conserved first and last residue.

CDR3: CASSPLGRGNSPLHF
J: TRBJ1-6
V: TRBV7-8
length: 15

CDR3: CASSQDGGVSAFF
J: TRBJ1-1
V: TRBV3-1/TRBV3-2
length: 13

CDR3: CASSQGRLGGGSYEQYF
J: TRBJ2-7
V: TRBV4-2
length: 17

CDR3: CASTLGGSSGYTF
J: TRBJ1-2
V: TRBV19
length: 13

CDR3: CASTLRGLYGYTF
J: TRBJ1-2
V: TRBV28
length: 13

CDR3: CASSLGTSGTDTQYF
J: TRBJ2-3
V: TRBV5-1
length: 15

CDR3: CASSLADRGPAGANVLTF
J: TRBJ2-6
V: TRBV5-1
length: 18

CDR3: CASSSYGEGGEGTQYF
J: TRBJ2-5
V: TRBV6-6
length: 16

CDR3: CASSQETSGRSPEQYF
J: TRBJ2-7
V: TRBV7-2
length: 16

CDR3: CASSRTGANEKLFF
J: TRBJ1-4
V: TRBV11-2
length: 14

CDR3: CASSQAGQPRYEQYF
J: TRBJ2-7
V: TRBV18
length: 15

CDR3: CATSRMKVAEQYF
J: TRBJ2-7
V: TRBV15
length: 13

CDR3: CASNRTSGSSYEQYF
J: TRBJ2-7
V: TRBV6-5
length: 15

CDR3: CASSDPSRGGSNEKLFF
J: TRBJ1-4
V: TRBV19
length: 17

CDR3: CASSYSSSGSYEQYF
J: TRBJ2-7
V: TRBV6-6
length: 15

CDR3: CATTRSGQASYGYTF
J: TRBJ1-2
V: TRBV27
length: 15

CDR3: CASRTGYSGNTIYF
J: TRBJ1-3
V: TRBV7-9
length: 14

CDR3: CASSEVGRGPYEQYF
J: TRBJ2-7
V: TRBV2
length: 15

CDR3: CASSIAGGPYEQYF
J: TRBJ2-7
V: TRBV19
length: 14

CDR3: CSVENRGVETYEQYF
J: TRBJ2-7
V: TRBV29-1
length: 15

CDR3: CAATQTETQYF
J: TRBJ2-5
V: TRBV30
length: 11

CDR3: CASRGTGGTDTQYF
J: TRBJ2-3
V: TRBV5-4
length: 14

CDR3: CASSKGGQGYSEQYF
J: TRBJ2-7
V: TRBV6-5
length: 15

CDR3: CASRPALVQETQYF
J: TRBJ2-5
V: TRBV11-2
length: 14

CDR3: CASSPPSTRNYGYTF
J: TRBJ1-2
V: TRBV18
length: 15

CDR3: CASSQTGIRDTEAFF
J: TRBJ1-1
V: TRBV19
length: 15

CDR3: CASSLRTGIYGYTF
J: TRBJ1-2
V: TRBV5-6
length: 14

CDR3: CASSIGTAPSSYNEQFF
J: TRBJ2-1
V: TRBV19
length: 17

CDR3: CASSHHGVTEQFF
J: TRBJ2-1
V: TRBV23-1
length: 13

CDR3: CSVVYHTSGRAVEQFF
J: TRBJ2-1
V: TRBV29-1
length: 16

CDR3: CASGEGARNEQFF
J: TRBJ2-1
V: TRBV5-1
length: 13

CDR3: CASSNYYSYNEQFF
J: TRBJ2-1
V: TRBV6-2/TRBV6-3
length: 14

CDR3: CASSPRGGTNTGELFF
J: TRBJ2-2
V: TRBV7-8
length: 16

CDR3: CASSYLQGTGNYEQYF
J: TRBJ2-7
V: TRBV5-4
length: 16

CDR3: CASSSLRNGNTIYF
J: TRBJ1-3
V: TRBV28
length: 14

CDR3: CASSLMGGPGEQYF
J: TRBJ2-7
V: TRBV7-3
length: 14

CDR3: CATQGTSGHEQFF
J: TRBJ2-1
V: TRBV27
length: 13

CDR3: CASSLVGSPEAFF
J: TRBJ1-1
V: TRBV7-9
length: 13

CDR3: CASSSGLARDTQYF
J: TRBJ2-3
V: TRBV11-2
length: 14

CDR3: CASSQARAAPTDEQYF
J: TRBJ2-7
V: TRBV4-2
length: 16

CDR3: CASSLAPGQGNEQFF
J: TRBJ2-1
V: TRBV7-2
length: 15

CDR3: CASSLTGQPRNEQFF
J: TRBJ2-1
V: TRBV19
length: 15

CDR3: CASSLGPGYEQYF
J: TRBJ2-7
V: TRBV5-5
length: 13

CDR3: CASSLIGLAGRNEQFF
J: TRBJ2-1
V: TRBV11-3
length: 16

CDR3: CASSLEPGAYEQYF
J: TRBJ2-7
V: TRBV5-1
length: 14

CDR3: CASSQSEGLNSPLHF
J: TRBJ1-6
V: TRBV4-1
length: 15

CDR3: CASTPTSGRLTDTQYF
J: TRBJ2-3
V: TRBV5-1
length: 16

CDR3: CASSVSGEDGTQYF
J: TRBJ2-3
V: TRBV9
length: 14

CDR3: CASSEEGRGADTQYF
J: TRBJ2-3
V: TRBV2
length: 15

CDR3: CAISEGSGQYNEQFF
J: TRBJ2-1
V: TRBV10-3
length: 15

CDR3: CASSYQRYGYTF
J: TRBJ1-2
V: TRBV6-2/TRBV6-3
length: 12

CDR3: CASSLGHQNTGELFF
J: TRBJ2-2
V: TRBV5-1
length: 15

CDR3: CASSQRGADSNQPQHF
J: TRBJ1-5
V: TRBV2
length: 16

CDR3: CASSVEGGGTNEKLFF
J: TRBJ1-4
V: TRBV2
length: 16